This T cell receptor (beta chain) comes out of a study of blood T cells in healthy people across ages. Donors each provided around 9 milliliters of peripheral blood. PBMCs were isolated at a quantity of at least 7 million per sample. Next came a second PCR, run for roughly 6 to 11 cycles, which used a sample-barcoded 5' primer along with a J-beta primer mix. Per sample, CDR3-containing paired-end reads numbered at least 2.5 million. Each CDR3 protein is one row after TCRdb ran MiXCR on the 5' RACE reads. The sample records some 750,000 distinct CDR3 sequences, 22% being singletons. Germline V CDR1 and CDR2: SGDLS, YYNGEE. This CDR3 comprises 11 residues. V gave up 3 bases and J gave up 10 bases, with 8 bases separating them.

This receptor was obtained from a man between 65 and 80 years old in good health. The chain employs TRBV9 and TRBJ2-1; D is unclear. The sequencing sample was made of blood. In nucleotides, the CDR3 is TGTGCCAGCAGCGGAGCACTCGAGCAGTTCTTC. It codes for CASSGALEQFF.